The clone carrying this TCR beta chain showed up many times. Antigen specificity is unknown. Trimming shortened V by 5 bases and J by 6 bases, and 18 bases separated the two germline ends. The CDR3 is made up of 15 amino acids. Germline V CDR1 and CDR2: LGHNA, YNFKEQ. The source of the sample is a study of T cells after posttransplantation cyclophosphamide. Notes on the study in general: After PTCy, TRB diversity resembled that of CNI/methotrexate controls. Later post-transplant blood repertoires were often dominated by donor CD8+ memory clones. TRB overlap between skin or GI tissue T cells and blood was limited.

Clones were sequenced by immunoSEQ multiplex PCR, and TCRdb holds only the in-frame ones, with some missing. Observed in the sample are around 24,000 clones, none of them singletons. Cyclophosphamide on days +3 and +4 followed busulfan-fludarabine conditioning and a marrow graft. The material was PBMCs, obtained after allogeneic stem cell transplant with posttransplant cyclophosphamide. The origin of this receptor is a male patient in his late teens or twenties who received an allogeneic stem cell transplant from a related donor, was CMV-positive, and had no GVHD. A subset of T cells may come from the graft donor. The rearrangement uses TRBV4-2 and TRBJ2-3; the D gene is possibly TRBD2 (7 bases). CDR3 region: CASSVRGAEVDTQYF. The CDR3 nucleotides are TGTGCCAGCAGCGTACGGGGGGCCGAGGTGGATACGCAGTATTTT.